The present entry profiles one TCR beta chain with its context. This clonotype was observed at least ten times. Its antigen is currently not known. No per-base quality is available; no much larger clone lies one base away. This record comes from a study of blood T cells in healthy people across ages (dated by TCRdb to the mid-2010s). For context, the study as a whole: Template switching captured roughly one uniquely barcoded TCR beta cDNA molecule per two T cells in model experiments. Age-related changes in TCR beta repertoire diversity were measured in the study by deep sequencing normalized with unique cDNA molecular identifiers. Donors of different ages were randomly distributed across sequencing lanes to avoid experimental bias. Two additional independent replicas of 1 million unique cDNA reads from the same blood draw were analyzed for two donors (one aged 18 to 30 and one aged 80 or older). Donors were grouped into four age groups: young (average roughly 15 years), middle-aged (about 38), aged (around 60) and long-lived (approximately 82).

General study outcomes and caveats: There was a strong correlation between observed TCR beta diversity and the percentage of naive T cells measured by flow cytometry. Compared with the aged group, the long-lived group had more naive CD4+ T cells, fewer expanded clones and increased TCR diversity, a pattern suggesting age selection. Total diversity estimates from one million sequenced T cells were considered lower bounds and underestimates. Conclusive comparison of naive and antigen-experienced compartments was prevented by the profiling of bulk unsorted PBMCs. Because donor CMV infection status was unknown, age-related changes in expanded clonotypes were potentially confounded. As age increased, observed TCR beta diversity per million T cells dropped in a roughly linear way, and a significant reduction was already evident by age around 41.

From its cysteine to its phenylalanine, the CDR3 spans 16 amino acids. Only CDR3 DNA remains: 48 bases, in frame from the first base. V is clipped by 7 bases and J by 6 bases, and the sequence between their germline boundaries is 28 bases long. From a lookup of the germline V gene (reference sequence), CDR1 and CDR2 are DFQATT and SNEGSKA. Library generation was performed with 5' RACE. Sequenced using an Illumina HiSeq 2500. A second roughly 6 to 12 cycle PCR used a sample-barcoded 5' primer and a J-beta primer mix. A template-switch 5' adaptor carrying 12 random nucleotides introduced a unique molecular identifier onto each TCR beta cDNA molecule. Each sample yielded at least 3 million CDR3-containing paired-end reads. The Mint cDNA synthesis kit, primed by a TRBC-specific oligonucleotide, was used to synthesize first-strand cDNA from all RNA. After uracil-DNA glycosylase treatment, a first 18-cycle PCR used universal primers M1SS and BC2_uni_R on all cDNA. The study's processing was this. Each sample was normalized by randomly selecting 1 million high-quality reads, each carrying a distinct molecular identifier. Reads sharing molecular identifiers were discarded rather than binned into consensus sequences. MiTCR, set to a Q25 quality threshold and the strictest error-elimination algorithm, was used for CDR3 identification, clonotype clustering and error correction. A nonparametric unseen species model using Euler transformation provided a lower-bound estimate of total TCR beta diversity. TCRdb's own reprocessing of the public reads used fastp at Q25 and MiXCR and kept productive beta chains. Rows with a matching CDR3 protein are joined into one entry that keeps the most common DNA and genes. The V and J calls shown here were made by TCRdb, not taken from the authors' results. The sample table contains over a million distinct CDR3 sequences; only one count was recorded for approximately 39% of them. About 4.1% of the sample is held by the ten biggest clonotypes.

The 35 to 40 donors, aged about 6 to 90 years, were systemically healthy Caucasian individuals from Russia. Each donor gave ten milliliters of peripheral blood, collected into EDTA-treated Vacutainer tubes. Ficoll-Paque density-gradient centrifugation was used to isolate PBMCs, with at least 7 million obtained per sample. Trizol reagent was used to extract total RNA from the PBMCs, yielding at least 5.5 micrograms per sample. For every donor, an aliquot of PBMCs went through flow cytometry to measure the percentages of naive CD45RAhigh/CD27high T cells. The sequence joins TRBV20-1 to TRBJ2-7; the D segment cannot be called with confidence. Sequenced material: blood. This receptor was identified in a woman between 18 and 29 years old in good health. CDR3 reads: CSVPPKSSFWGLEQYF. The DNA sequence follows: TGCAGTGTCCCGCCGAAATCTTCGTTTTGGGGTCTCGAGCAGTACTTC.